This is a list of T cell receptor beta chains from one sample in a study of blood T cell repertoires in COVID-19. The protocol was immunoSEQ multiplex PCR, while the TCRdb copy is restricted to in-frame clones and leaves out a portion. The repertoire holds approximately 27,000 clones, with 80% to 90% as singletons. The sequenced sample consisted of peripheral blood. The receptors stem from a man aged 55 to 70 with acute or convalescent COVID-19. The CDR3 runs from the conserved cysteine through the conserved F or W. A D gene is named only where the DNA matches it firmly. Not every row has a clone size; where given, it reads once, few, many or a size class.

CDR3aa: CASSELQGAYNEQFF
CDR3nt: TGTGCCAGCAGTGAATTACAGGGGGCTTACAATGAGCAGTTCTTC
j_gene: TRBJ2-1
abundance: few
d_gene: TRBD1
v_gene: TRBV6-1

CDR3aa: CASSLAPAQVWGRKTNTGELFF
CDR3nt: TGTGCCAGCAGCTTAGCCCCAGCCCAGGTTTGGGGGAGGAAAACGAACACCGGGGAGCTGTTTTTT
j_gene: TRBJ2-2
abundance: .
d_gene: .
v_gene: TRBV7-2

CDR3aa: CASSLVGQATYNEQFF
CDR3nt: TGTGCCAGCAGCTTGGTGGGACAGGCGACATACAATGAGCAGTTCTTC
j_gene: TRBJ2-1
abundance: .
d_gene: TRBD1
v_gene: TRBV5-6

CDR3aa: CASSSTGGFDGYTF
CDR3nt: TGCGCCAGCAGCTCCACAGGGGGCTTCGATGGCTACACCTTC
j_gene: TRBJ1-2
abundance: .
d_gene: TRBD1
v_gene: TRBV5-1

CDR3aa: CASRPFEASNYGYTF
CDR3nt: TGTGCCAGCAGACCTTTCGAGGCCTCTAACTATGGCTACACCTTC
j_gene: TRBJ1-2
abundance: .
d_gene: .
v_gene: TRBV2

CDR3aa: CATSREGQGSGNTIYF
CDR3nt: TGTGCCACCAGCAGAGAAGGACAGGGGTCGGGAAACACCATATATTTT
j_gene: TRBJ1-3
abundance: .
d_gene: TRBD1
v_gene: TRBV15

CDR3aa: CASSPRGENSPLHF
CDR3nt: TGTGCCAGCAGCCCCCGCGGTGAAAATTCACCCCTCCACTTT
j_gene: TRBJ1-6
abundance: .
d_gene: .
v_gene: TRBV7-2

CDR3aa: CASRHGINEKLFF
CDR3nt: TGTGCCAGCAGACACGGGATTAATGAAAAACTGTTTTTT
j_gene: TRBJ1-4
abundance: .
d_gene: .
v_gene: TRBV12-3/TRBV12-4

CDR3aa: CASSPRQGGNQETQYF
CDR3nt: TGTGCCAGCAGCCCGCGACAGGGGGGGAACCAAGAGACCCAGTACTTC
j_gene: TRBJ2-5
abundance: .
d_gene: TRBD1
v_gene: TRBV11-2

CDR3aa: CASSPREGRNTDTQYF
CDR3nt: TGTGCCAGCAGCCCCCGGGAAGGGAGGAACACAGATACGCAGTATTTT
j_gene: TRBJ2-3
abundance: few
d_gene: .
v_gene: TRBV7-9

CDR3aa: CAISGQGGYEQYF
CDR3nt: TGTGCCATCAGCGGACAGGGAGGCTACGAGCAGTACTTC
j_gene: TRBJ2-7
abundance: .
d_gene: TRBD1
v_gene: TRBV10-3

CDR3aa: CASSAGGANTEAFF
CDR3nt: TGTGCCAGCAGCGCAGGGGGCGCAAACACTGAAGCTTTCTTT
j_gene: TRBJ1-1
abundance: .
d_gene: TRBD1
v_gene: TRBV9